This T cell receptor beta chain was recorded in a study of shared clonotypes between healthy human individuals. General study points: It was the few donors that limited the genetic and exposure-history diversity represented. Blood alone was sampled, and tissue repertoires likely differ.

Turning to this clone: The target antigen is unknown.

Germline CDR1 is SGHRS and CDR2 is YFSETQ. V was cut by 0 bases and J by 5 bases, with 11 bases left in between. The CDR3 runs to 14 residues. Assay execution took place at the deep level. In the original analysis: For the immunoSEQ data, sequences were junction-only without quality scores, so filtering differed. The method was immunoSEQ multiplex PCR; TCRdb's version includes in-frame clones alone and lacks a portion of them. V and J calls and clone size are copied from that table; D and trimming were computed from the DNA. The table records about 470,000 clones, around 75% of them present only once.

J is TRBJ2-5 and V is TRBV5-1; D not resolved. Input material: PBMCs. The sequence was obtained from a woman in her forties in good health. Some clones in this sample may be carry-over from other donors' samples. The DNA for the CDR3 is TGCGCCAGCAGCTTGGGTCCGCCCGTGGAGACCCAGTACTTC. Amino acids: CASSLGPPVETQYF. The whole variable domain, remainder taken from reference TRBV5-1 and TRBJ2-5, is KAGVTQTPRYLIKTRGQQVTLSCSPISGHRSVSWYQQTPGQGLQFLFEYFSETQRNKGNFPGRFSGRQFSNSRSEMNVSTLELGDSALYLCASSLGPPVETQYFGPGTRLLVL.